This record concerns one T cell receptor beta chain sequence. TCRdb keeps only in-frame clones here, not all; method: immunoSEQ multiplex PCR. The sample contains about 94,000 clones, more than 65% of which appear only once. This sample stems from a study of blood T cell repertoires in COVID-19. The CDR3 covers 18 residues. The chain employs TRBV21-1 and TRBJ1-2; TRBD1, the D gene given by the table, was not confirmed from the DNA. TRBV21-1 is assigned pseudogene status. This clonotype originated in a man between 60 and 75 years old with acute or convalescent COVID-19. The sample taken for sequencing was peripheral blood. The CDR3 DNA follows: TGTGCCAGCAGCCCCCGGGACAGAGCAAGAAGAGCTAACTATGGCTACACCTTC. Protein product: CASSPRDRARRANYGYTF.